The count of the clone carrying this T cell receptor (beta chain) is one. Only in-frame clones appear in the TCRdb table, and some are missing; sequencing was by immunoSEQ multiplex PCR. The sample yields some 50,000 clones, around 90% seen once. The data belong to a study of T cell changes during pregnancy in multiple sclerosis. CDR1 is SGHDT, CDR2 YYEEEE, per germline. The CDR3 loop spans 19 amino acids. Trimming stripped 5 bases from V and 7 bases from J, with 34 bases between. V is TRBV5-6 and J is TRBJ2-7; D is perhaps TRBD2 (6 bases). This material consisted of CD8+ T cells from peripheral blood mononuclear cells, taken in the second trimester of pregnancy. This TCR derives from a female donor with multiple sclerosis, enrolled in a pregnancy study. Here the CDR3 DNA reads TGTGCCAGCAGTGTGGGCGGGACCGACCTCTCCTACGAGCGAGGTGAGCAGTACTTC. Protein product: CASSVGGTDLSYERGEQYF.